This T cell receptor (beta chain) was recorded in a study of long-term antiretroviral therapy in people with HIV. Researchers report immunoSEQ v3.0 was run at survey level. The method was immunoSEQ multiplex PCR; TCRdb's version includes in-frame clones alone and lacks a portion of them. The repertoire holds 20,000 to 30,000 clones, with 80% to 90% as singletons. Details on this clone: The target antigen is unknown.

In germline, CDR1 is SEHNR, CDR2 FQNEAQ (reference sequence). Trimming took 5 bases from V and 0 from J, leaving 11 bases between them. The CDR3 spans 15 residues. The study's findings and limits: Patients on ART gained diversity, which nonetheless stayed below transplant donor controls.

Sequencing used unsorted PBMCs, obtained 1.2 years after starting antiretroviral therapy. This clonotype was obtained from a man aged 50-59 years with HIV. V gene TRBV7-9 combines with J gene TRBJ2-1; no firm D call. The CDR3 loop is CASSILSGSYNEQFF. DNA of the CDR3: TGTGCCAGCAGCATACTCAGTGGCTCCTACAATGAGCAGTTCTTC.